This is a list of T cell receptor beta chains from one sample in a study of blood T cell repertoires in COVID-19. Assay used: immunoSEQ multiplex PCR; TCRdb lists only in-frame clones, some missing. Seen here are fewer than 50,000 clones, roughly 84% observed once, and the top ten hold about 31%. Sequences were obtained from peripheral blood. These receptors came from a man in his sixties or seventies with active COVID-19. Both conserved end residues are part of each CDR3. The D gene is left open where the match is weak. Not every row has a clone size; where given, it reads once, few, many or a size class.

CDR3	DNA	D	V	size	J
CASSPVGGMGNTIYF	TGCGCCAGCAGCCCAGTCGGGGGAATGGGAAACACCATATATTTT	NA	TRBV4-3	NA	TRBJ1-3
CANHRDRRNTIYF	TGTGCCAACCACCGGGACAGAAGAAACACCATATATTTT	TRBD1	TRBV6-6	NA	TRBJ1-3
CASSFSATNEKLFF	TGTGCCAGCAGCTTCTCTGCAACTAATGAAAAACTGTTTTTT	NA	TRBV7-2	NA	TRBJ1-4
CASSLGEVYEQFF	TGTGCCAGCAGCTTAGGAGAGGTGTATGAGCAGTTCTTC	NA	TRBV7-2	NA	TRBJ2-1
CASSAGTREHF	TGTGCCAGCAGTGCCGGGACAAGGGAGCATTTT	NA	TRBV2	NA	TRBJ1-5
CASSESSQGCTDTQYF	TGCGCCAGCAGTGAGTCGTCACAGGGTTGCACAGATACGCAGTATTTT	NA	TRBV10-1	NA	TRBJ2-3
CASRRTDTGELFF	TGTGCCAGCAGGAGGACTGACACCGGGGAGCTGTTTTTT	NA	TRBV25-1	NA	TRBJ2-2
CASSYRTAGQTYEQYF	TGTGCCAGCAGTTACAGGACGGCAGGGCAGACCTACGAGCAGTACTTC	NA	TRBV6-5	NA	TRBJ2-7
CAWSVGTGGLTYEQYF	TGTGCCTGGAGTGTAGGGACAGGGGGTTTAACCTACGAGCAGTACTTC	TRBD1	TRBV30	NA	TRBJ2-7
CATTGTSLDTQYF	TGTGCCACCACGGGAACCTCTTTGGATACGCAGTATTTT	NA	TRBV24-1	once	TRBJ2-3
CASSVLQGYEQYF	TGCGCCAGCAGCGTATTACAGGGCTACGAGCAGTACTTC	NA	TRBV5-1	NA	TRBJ2-7